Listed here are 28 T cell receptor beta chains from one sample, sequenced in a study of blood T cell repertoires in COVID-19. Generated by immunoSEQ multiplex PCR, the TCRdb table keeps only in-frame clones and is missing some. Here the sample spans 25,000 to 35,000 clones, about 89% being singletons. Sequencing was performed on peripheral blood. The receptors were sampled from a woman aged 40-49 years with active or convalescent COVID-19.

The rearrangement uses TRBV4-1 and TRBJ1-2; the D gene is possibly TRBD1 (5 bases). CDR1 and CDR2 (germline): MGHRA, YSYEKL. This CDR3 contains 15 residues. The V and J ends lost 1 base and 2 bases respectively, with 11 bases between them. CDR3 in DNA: TGCGCCAGCAGCCAAGGGGGCATACCAAACTATGGCTACACCTTC. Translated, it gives CASSQGGIPNYGYTF.

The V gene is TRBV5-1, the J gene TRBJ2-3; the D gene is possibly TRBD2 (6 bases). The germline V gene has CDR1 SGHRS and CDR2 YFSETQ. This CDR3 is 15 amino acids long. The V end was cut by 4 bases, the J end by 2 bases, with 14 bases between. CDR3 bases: TGCGCCAGCAGCCTCCGGACTATTCCCACAGATACGCAGTATTTT. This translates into CASSLRTIPTDTQYF.

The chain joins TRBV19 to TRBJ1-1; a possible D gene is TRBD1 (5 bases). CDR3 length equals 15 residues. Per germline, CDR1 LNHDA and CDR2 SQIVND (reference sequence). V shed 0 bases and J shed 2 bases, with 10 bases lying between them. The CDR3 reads CASSIEPGLNTEAFF. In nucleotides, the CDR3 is TGTGCCAGTAGTATAGAACCAGGGTTAAACACTGAAGCTTTCTTT.

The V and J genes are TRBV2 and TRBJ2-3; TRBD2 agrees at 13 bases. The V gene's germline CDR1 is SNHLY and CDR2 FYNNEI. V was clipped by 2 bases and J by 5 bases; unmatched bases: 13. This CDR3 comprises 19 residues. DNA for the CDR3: TGTGCCAGCAGTGAATTCCGGACTAGCGGGAGCAGTTGGGGAGATACGCAGTATTTT. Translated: CASSEFRTSGSSWGDTQYF.

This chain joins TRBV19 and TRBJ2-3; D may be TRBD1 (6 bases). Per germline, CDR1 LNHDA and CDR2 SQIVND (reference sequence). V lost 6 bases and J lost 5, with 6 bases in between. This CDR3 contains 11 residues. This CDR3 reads CASRDRDTQYF. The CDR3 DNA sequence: TGTGCCAGTAGGGACAGAGATACGCAGTATTTT.

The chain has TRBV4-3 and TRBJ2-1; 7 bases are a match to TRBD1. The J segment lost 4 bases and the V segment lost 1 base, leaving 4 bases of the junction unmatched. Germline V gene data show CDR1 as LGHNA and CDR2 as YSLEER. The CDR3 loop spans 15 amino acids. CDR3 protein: CASSQAQGDYNEQFF. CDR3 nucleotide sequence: TGCGCCAGCAGCCAAGCCCAGGGGGATTACAATGAGCAGTTCTTC.

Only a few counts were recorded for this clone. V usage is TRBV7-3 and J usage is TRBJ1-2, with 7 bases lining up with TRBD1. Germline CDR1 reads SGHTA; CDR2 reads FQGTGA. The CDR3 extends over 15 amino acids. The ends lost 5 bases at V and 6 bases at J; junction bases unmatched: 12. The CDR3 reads CASSPTGGTVHGYTF. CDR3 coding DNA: TGTGCCAGCAGCCCTACGGGAGGGACAGTCCATGGCTACACCTTC.

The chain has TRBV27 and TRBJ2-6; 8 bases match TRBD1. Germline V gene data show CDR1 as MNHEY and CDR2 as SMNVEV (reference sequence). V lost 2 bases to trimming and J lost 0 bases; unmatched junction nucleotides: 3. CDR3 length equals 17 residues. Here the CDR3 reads CASSLGTGASGANVLTF. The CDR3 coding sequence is TGTGCCAGCAGTTTAGGGACAGGCGCCTCTGGGGCCAACGTCCTGACTTTC.

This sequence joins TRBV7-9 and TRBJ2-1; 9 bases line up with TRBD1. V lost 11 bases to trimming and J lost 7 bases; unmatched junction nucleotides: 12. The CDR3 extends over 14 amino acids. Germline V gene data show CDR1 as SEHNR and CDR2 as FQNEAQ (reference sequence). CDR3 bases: TGTGCCGTAACCGGGACAGGGTTGGAGAATGAGCAGTTCTTC. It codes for CAVTGTGLENEQFF.

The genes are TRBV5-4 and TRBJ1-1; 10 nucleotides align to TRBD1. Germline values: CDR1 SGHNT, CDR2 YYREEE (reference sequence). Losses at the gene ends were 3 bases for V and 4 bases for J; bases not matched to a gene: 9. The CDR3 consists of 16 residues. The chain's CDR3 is CASSYDLGQGGTEAFF. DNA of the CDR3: TGTGCCAGCAGCTACGACCTAGGACAGGGGGGCACTGAAGCTTTCTTT.

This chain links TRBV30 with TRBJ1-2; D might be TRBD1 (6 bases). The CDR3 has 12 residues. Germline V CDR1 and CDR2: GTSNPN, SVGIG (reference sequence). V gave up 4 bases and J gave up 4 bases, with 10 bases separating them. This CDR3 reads CAWTVGAYGYTF. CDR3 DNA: TGTGCCTGGACCGTGGGGGCCTATGGCTACACCTTC.

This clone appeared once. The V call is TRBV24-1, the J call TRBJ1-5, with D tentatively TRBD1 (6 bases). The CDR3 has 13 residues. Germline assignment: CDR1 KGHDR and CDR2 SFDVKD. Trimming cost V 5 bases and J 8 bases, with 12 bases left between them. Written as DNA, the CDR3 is TGTGCCACCAGTGCGGGGGGCGAGGAGCCCCAGCATTTT. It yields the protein CATSAGGEEPQHF.

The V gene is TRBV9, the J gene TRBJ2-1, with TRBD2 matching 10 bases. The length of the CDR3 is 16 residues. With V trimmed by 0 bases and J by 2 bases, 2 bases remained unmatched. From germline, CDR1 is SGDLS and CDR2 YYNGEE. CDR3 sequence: CASSVGSGRAYNEQFF. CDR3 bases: TGTGCCAGCAGCGTAGGAAGCGGGAGGGCCTACAATGAGCAGTTCTTC.

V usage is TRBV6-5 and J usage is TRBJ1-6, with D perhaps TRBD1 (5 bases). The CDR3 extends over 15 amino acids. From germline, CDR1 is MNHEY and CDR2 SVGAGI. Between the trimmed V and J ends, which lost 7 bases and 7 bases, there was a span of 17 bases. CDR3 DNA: TGTGCCAGCAACCCCTCGGGGGTGTGGAATTCACCCCTCCACTTT. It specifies CASNPSGVWNSPLHF.

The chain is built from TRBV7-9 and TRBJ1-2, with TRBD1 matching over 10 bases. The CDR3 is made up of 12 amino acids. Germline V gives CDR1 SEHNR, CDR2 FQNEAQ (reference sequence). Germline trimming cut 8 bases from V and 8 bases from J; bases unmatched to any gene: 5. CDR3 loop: CASSGTGVGYTF. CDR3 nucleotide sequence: TGTGCCAGCTCCGGGACAGGGGTCGGCTACACCTTC.

DNA for the CDR3: TGTGCCAGTAGTATTTCGACAGGGTCGAACACTGAAGCTTTCTTT. Protein sequence: CASSISTGSNTEAFF. The chain joins TRBV19 to TRBJ1-1, with 7 bases fitting TRBD1. This CDR3 has 15 residues. The germline V gene has CDR1 LNHDA and CDR2 SQIVND (reference sequence). Trimming took 3 bases from V and 1 from J; bases not matched to a gene: 5.

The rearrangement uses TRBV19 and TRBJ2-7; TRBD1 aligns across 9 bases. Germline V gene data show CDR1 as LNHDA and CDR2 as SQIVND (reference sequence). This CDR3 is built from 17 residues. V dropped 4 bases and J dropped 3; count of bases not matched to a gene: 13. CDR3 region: CASSRGTGSGVSYEQYF. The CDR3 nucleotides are TGTGCCAGTAGTAGGGGGACAGGGAGTGGGGTGAGCTACGAGCAGTACTTC.

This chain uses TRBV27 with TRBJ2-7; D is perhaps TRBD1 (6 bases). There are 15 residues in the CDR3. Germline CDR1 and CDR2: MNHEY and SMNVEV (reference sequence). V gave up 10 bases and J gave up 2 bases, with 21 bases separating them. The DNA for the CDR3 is TGTGCCACCTCGACAGGATCAGGCGGAACCTACGAGCAGTACTTC. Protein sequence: CATSTGSGGTYEQYF.

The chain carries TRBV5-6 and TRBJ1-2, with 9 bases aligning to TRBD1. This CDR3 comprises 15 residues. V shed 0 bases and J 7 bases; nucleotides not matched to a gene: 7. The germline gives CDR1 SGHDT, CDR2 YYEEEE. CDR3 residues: CASSLVDRGFIGYTF. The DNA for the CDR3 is TGTGCCAGCAGCTTGGTCGACAGGGGGTTTATTGGCTACACCTTC.

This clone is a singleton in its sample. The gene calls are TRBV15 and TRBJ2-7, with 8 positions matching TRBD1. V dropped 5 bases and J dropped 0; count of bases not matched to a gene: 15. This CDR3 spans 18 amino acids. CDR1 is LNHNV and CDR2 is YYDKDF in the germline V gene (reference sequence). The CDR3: CATSGRPIYRGSSYEQYF. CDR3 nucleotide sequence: TGTGCCACCAGCGGGCGACCGATTTACAGGGGGAGCTCCTACGAGCAGTACTTC.

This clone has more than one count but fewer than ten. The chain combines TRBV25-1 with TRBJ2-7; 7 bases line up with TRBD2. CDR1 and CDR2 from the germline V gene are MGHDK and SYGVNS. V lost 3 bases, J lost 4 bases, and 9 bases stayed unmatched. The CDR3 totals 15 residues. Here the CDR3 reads CASSDFGRGLYEQYF. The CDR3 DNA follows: TGTGCCAGCAGTGATTTTGGGCGGGGGTTATACGAGCAGTACTTC.

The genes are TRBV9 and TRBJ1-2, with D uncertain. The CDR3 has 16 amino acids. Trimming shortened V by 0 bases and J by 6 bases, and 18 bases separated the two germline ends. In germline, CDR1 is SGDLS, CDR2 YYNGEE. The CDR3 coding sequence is TGTGCCAGCAGCGTAGGGGCAGACGCCTACGGCAATGGCTACACCTTC. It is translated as CASSVGADAYGNGYTF.

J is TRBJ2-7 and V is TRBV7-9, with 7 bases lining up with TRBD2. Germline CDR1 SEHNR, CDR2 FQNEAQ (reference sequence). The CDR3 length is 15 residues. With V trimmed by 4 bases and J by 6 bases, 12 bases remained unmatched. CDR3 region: CASSSQIAGPREQYF. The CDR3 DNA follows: TGTGCCAGCAGCTCTCAAATAGCGGGTCCACGCGAGCAGTACTTC.

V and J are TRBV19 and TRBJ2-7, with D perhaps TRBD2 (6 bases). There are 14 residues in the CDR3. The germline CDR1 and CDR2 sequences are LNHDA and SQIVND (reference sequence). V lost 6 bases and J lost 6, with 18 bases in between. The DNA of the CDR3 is TGTGCCAGTAGAAGTGTGGGACTCGAGGCCGAGCAGTACTTC. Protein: CASRSVGLEAEQYF.

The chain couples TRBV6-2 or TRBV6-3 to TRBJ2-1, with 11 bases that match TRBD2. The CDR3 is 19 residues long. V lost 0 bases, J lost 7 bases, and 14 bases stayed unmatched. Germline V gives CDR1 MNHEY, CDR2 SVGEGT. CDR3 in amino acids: CASSYSPGTSGPEGNEQFF. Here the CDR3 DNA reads TGTGCCAGCAGTTACTCTCCAGGGACTAGCGGCCCGGAGGGGAATGAGCAGTTCTTC.

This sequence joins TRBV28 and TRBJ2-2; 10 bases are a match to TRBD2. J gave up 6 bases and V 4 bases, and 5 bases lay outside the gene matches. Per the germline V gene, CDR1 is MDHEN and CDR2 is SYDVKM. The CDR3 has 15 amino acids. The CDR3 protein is CASSSGLASPGELFF. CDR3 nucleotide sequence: TGTGCCAGCAGTTCGGGACTAGCGTCCCCCGGGGAGCTGTTTTTT. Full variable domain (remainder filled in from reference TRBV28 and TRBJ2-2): DVKVTQSSRYLVKRTGEKVFLECVQDMDHENMFWYRQDPGLGLRLIYFSYDVKMKEKGDIPEGYSVSREKKERFSLILESASTNQTSMYLCASSSGLASPGELFFGEGSRLTVL.

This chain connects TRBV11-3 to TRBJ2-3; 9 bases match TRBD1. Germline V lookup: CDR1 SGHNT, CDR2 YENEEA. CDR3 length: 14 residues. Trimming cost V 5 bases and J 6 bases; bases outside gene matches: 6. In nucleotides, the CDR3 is TGTGCCAGCAGCCAGGGACAGGGAAAGGATACGCAGTATTTT. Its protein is CASSQGQGKDTQYF.

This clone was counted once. The CDR3 nucleotides read TGTGCCAGCAGTTACCAGGGTCTCAGCACAGATACGCAGTATTTT. Protein: CASSYQGLSTDTQYF. The rearrangement links TRBV6-2 or TRBV6-3 to TRBJ2-3, with D possibly TRBD1 on 5 matching bases. The CDR3 runs 15 residues. Trimming removed 2 bases from V and 0 bases from J, with 9 bases in between. Per germline, CDR1 MNHEY and CDR2 SVGEGT.